The 5 T cell receptor beta chains given below trace back to one sample, sequenced in a study of T cell repertoires in cytomegalovirus infection. MiXCR was run by TCRdb on the reads, yielding one entry per CDR3 protein. The data show about 46,000 distinct CDR3 sequences, around 21% seen once. No antigen has been assigned to these receptors. Here the sequenced sample was CD8+ T cells from cultured PBMCs, taken from culture after CMV antigen stimulation. These receptors were taken from a human donor in good health (CMV status not recorded). Some clones in this sample may be carry-over from other donors' samples.

The V call is TRBV27, the J call TRBJ1-1; 7 positions agree with TRBD1. The CDR3 is 14 residues long. With V trimmed by 6 bases and J by 4 bases, 8 bases remained unmatched. Germline CDR1 and CDR2: MNHEY and SMNVEV (reference sequence). CDR3 bases: TGTGCCAGCAGCACGGGACAGAGGTTCACTGAAGCTTTCTTT. It specifies CASSTGQRFTEAFF.

J is TRBJ2-7 and V is TRBV7-2, with 9 positions matching TRBD2. J was trimmed by 6 bases and V by 5 bases; bases with no gene match: 2. Germline assignment: CDR1 SGHTA and CDR2 FQGNSA. This CDR3 is built from 12 residues. In DNA, the CDR3 is TGTGCCAGCAGCCAGGGACTAGCCGAGCAGTACTTC. It translates to CASSQGLAEQYF.

This clonotype was counted only a few times. V is TRBV19 and J is TRBJ1-5; 9 nucleotides agree with TRBD1. The CDR3 length is 16 residues. J was trimmed by 3 bases and V by 3 bases; bases with no gene match: 6. The germline V gene encodes CDR1 LNHDA and CDR2 SQIVND (reference sequence). In DNA form, the CDR3 reads TGTGCCAGTAGTATCGACAGGGGGTTGGTCAATCAGCCCCAGCATTTT. Protein sequence: CASSIDRGLVNQPQHF.

This clonotype was counted a few times. The CDR3 bases are TGCAGCGTTGCAGGGGGGTCAGGGGGTGGGCATGAGCAGTTCTTC. Protein: CSVAGGSGGGHEQFF. V gene TRBV29-1 combines with J gene TRBJ2-1; D possibly corresponds to TRBD1 (7 bases). The V end lost 4 bases, the J end lost 8 bases, and 21 bases lay between the germline ends. The CDR3 runs 15 residues. CDR1 is SQVTM and CDR2 is ANQGSEA in the germline V gene.

This clonotype was seen ten or more times. Because the CDR3's place on the DNA is in doubt, the DNA is left out and the CDR3 is given as listed by TCRdb. The genes are TRBV6-2 or TRBV6-3 and TRBJ1-6. Including both end residues, the CDR3 is 14 amino acids long. Looked up from germline, CDR1 is MNHEY and CDR2 is SVGEGT. CDR3 protein: CASCFLMGYSPLHF.